The T cell receptor beta chain under discussion was sequenced for a study of shared clonotypes between healthy human individuals. Sequenced by immunoSEQ multiplex PCR; TCRdb stores in-frame clones only, minus some. The sample consists of approximately 320,000 clones, around 87% of them appearing once. Germline V gives CDR1 SGDLS, CDR2 YYNGEE. CDR3 length equals 15 residues. The junction had 3 bases not matched to a gene; V was cut back by 2 bases and J by 1 base. This receptor was obtained from a man aged 18-30 years in good health. The V and J genes are TRBV9 and TRBJ2-5; 9 positions agree with TRBD2. The sequencing sample was made of memory CD8+ T cells sorted from blood. Subset meaning: CD45RO+ cells pooled with CCR7-negative TemRA cells. The CDR3 sequence is CASSVSGGTQETQYF. The DNA for the CDR3 is TGTGCCAGCAGCGTCAGCGGGGGGACCCAAGAGACCCAGTACTTC.